The rows below give T cell receptor beta chains drawn from one sample of a study of identical twins. One entry per CDR3 protein, called by TCRdb with MiXCR from the 5' RACE reads. The profile covers 1.5 million to 2 million distinct CDR3 sequences, with under 35% appearing a single time and around 0.25% taken by the ten largest. The specimen was cord blood. The receptor source for this set is a newborn girl in good health. CDR3s include the opening cysteine and the closing phenylalanine or tryptophan. Fields, in order: V gene, clone size, D gene, J gene, CDR3 protein, CDR3 DNA. The D gene is left open where the match is weak. For some rows the clone size is stated as once, few or many, or as a class when expanded; others skip it.

v_call: TRBV2; clone_size: few; d_call: TRBD1; j_call: TRBJ1-5; cdr3_aa: CASSEGTGSQPQHF; cdr3_nt: TGTGCCAGCAGTGAAGGGACAGGGAGTCAGCCCCAGCATTTT
v_call: TRBV11-2; clone_size: few; d_call: TRBD2; j_call: TRBJ2-7; cdr3_aa: CASSSIKSSRGDYEQYF; cdr3_nt: TGTGCCAGCAGCTCAATAAAGTCGTCGCGGGGGGACTACGAGCAGTACTTC
v_call: TRBV7-9; clone_size: many; d_call: -; j_call: TRBJ1-6; cdr3_aa: CASSLGSSSSYNSPLHF; cdr3_nt: TGTGCCAGCAGCTTAGGTTCGTCGAGCTCCTATAATTCACCCCTCCACTTT
v_call: TRBV28; clone_size: -; d_call: TRBD2; j_call: TRBJ2-1; cdr3_aa: CASSWVSSGIGNEQFF; cdr3_nt: TGTGCCAGCAGCTGGGTTTCTAGCGGGATCGGCAATGAGCAGTTCTTC
v_call: TRBV7-2; clone_size: -; d_call: -; j_call: TRBJ2-4; cdr3_aa: CASSLGSNPPSNIQYF; cdr3_nt: TGTGCCAGCAGCTTAGGTTCGAATCCTCCTTCGAACATTCAGTACTTC
v_call: TRBV15; clone_size: -; d_call: -; j_call: TRBJ2-7; cdr3_aa: CATSRDVGGNEQYF; cdr3_nt: TGTGCCACCAGCAGAGATGTCGGGGGCAATGAGCAGTACTTC
v_call: TRBV25-1; clone_size: -; d_call: -; j_call: TRBJ2-4; cdr3_aa: CASSGSPGETKNIQYF; cdr3_nt: TGTGCCAGCAGTGGATCTCCCGGGGAGACCAAAAACATTCAGTACTTC
v_call: TRBV7-2; clone_size: -; d_call: TRBD2; j_call: TRBJ2-1; cdr3_aa: CASSFTLLAAPYNEQFF; cdr3_nt: TGTGCCAGCAGCTTCACATTACTAGCGGCTCCCTACAATGAGCAGTTCTTC
v_call: TRBV25-1; clone_size: few; d_call: -; j_call: TRBJ1-1; cdr3_aa: CASRLHNTEAFF; cdr3_nt: TGTGCCAGCAGGTTGCACAACACTGAAGCTTTCTTT
v_call: TRBV14; clone_size: -; d_call: -; j_call: TRBJ2-7; cdr3_aa: CASSQDNLLNEQYF; cdr3_nt: TGTGCCAGCAGCCAAGATAATCTCCTGAACGAGCAGTACTTC
v_call: TRBV12-3/TRBV12-4; clone_size: -; d_call: TRBD1; j_call: TRBJ2-2; cdr3_aa: CASSPETGGSTGELFF; cdr3_nt: TGTGCCAGCAGTCCAGAGACAGGGGGCAGTACCGGGGAGCTGTTTTTT
v_call: TRBV20-1; clone_size: few; d_call: TRBD1; j_call: TRBJ1-6; cdr3_aa: CSLQGASYNSPLHF; cdr3_nt: TGCAGTCTCCAGGGGGCGTCCTATAATTCACCCCTCCACTTT
v_call: TRBV28; clone_size: -; d_call: TRBD1; j_call: TRBJ2-7; cdr3_aa: CASTLGGSPNEQYF; cdr3_nt: TGTGCCAGCACCTTAGGGGGCTCCCCCAACGAGCAGTACTTC
v_call: TRBV7-2; clone_size: few; d_call: -; j_call: TRBJ2-5; cdr3_aa: CASSNKQARDFNEQYF; cdr3_nt: TGTGCCAGCAGCAATAAACAGGCCAGGGACTTCAATGAGCAGTACTTC
v_call: TRBV7-2; clone_size: -; d_call: TRBD2; j_call: TRBJ2-5; cdr3_aa: CASSQGLAGAQGTQYF; cdr3_nt: TGTGCCAGCAGCCAAGGGCTAGCGGGGGCCCAGGGGACCCAGTACTTC
v_call: TRBV20-1; clone_size: -; d_call: -; j_call: TRBJ2-3; cdr3_aa: CSARDRTGFTDTQYF; cdr3_nt: TGCAGTGCTAGAGATAGAACAGGGTTCACAGATACGCAGTATTTT
v_call: TRBV27; clone_size: -; d_call: -; j_call: TRBJ2-1; cdr3_aa: CAGSLSSSYNEQFF; cdr3_nt: TGTGCCGGCAGTTTATCTAGCTCCTACAATGAGCAGTTCTTC
v_call: TRBV20-1; clone_size: many; d_call: TRBD1; j_call: TRBJ2-1; cdr3_aa: CSARDRDRDEQFF; cdr3_nt: TGCAGTGCTAGAGATCGGGACAGGGATGAGCAGTTCTTC
v_call: TRBV7-2; clone_size: -; d_call: -; j_call: TRBJ1-2; cdr3_aa: CASTMGGYGYTF; cdr3_nt: TGTGCCAGTACTATGGGGGGCTATGGCTACACCTTC
v_call: TRBV10-3; clone_size: many; d_call: -; j_call: TRBJ2-3; cdr3_aa: CAISVSLDITDTQYF; cdr3_nt: TGTGCCATCAGTGTGAGTCTAGACATCACAGATACGCAGTATTTT
v_call: TRBV7-8; clone_size: -; d_call: TRBD2; j_call: TRBJ2-5; cdr3_aa: CASSLPGGFSGSTKETQYF; cdr3_nt: TGTGCCAGCAGCTTACCGGGGGGCTTTAGCGGGAGCACCAAAGAGACCCAGTACTTC
v_call: TRBV5-1; clone_size: -; d_call: -; j_call: TRBJ2-5; cdr3_aa: CASSLGVARYQETQYF; cdr3_nt: TGCGCCAGCAGCTTGGGGGTAGCGCGATACCAAGAGACCCAGTACTTC
v_call: TRBV20-1; clone_size: -; d_call: -; j_call: TRBJ2-7; cdr3_aa: CSARHPGLFSYNEQYF; cdr3_nt: TGCAGTGCTAGACATCCGGGACTTTTCTCCTACAATGAGCAGTACTTC
v_call: TRBV28; clone_size: few; d_call: -; j_call: TRBJ1-4; cdr3_aa: CASRNEKLFF; cdr3_nt: TGTGCCAGCAGGAATGAAAAACTGTTTTTT
v_call: TRBV5-1; clone_size: -; d_call: -; j_call: TRBJ2-1; cdr3_aa: CASSLVYYEQFF; cdr3_nt: TGCGCCAGCAGCTTGGTTTACTATGAGCAGTTCTTC
v_call: TRBV12-3/TRBV12-4; clone_size: few; d_call: TRBD2; j_call: TRBJ2-1; cdr3_aa: CASRLGTSGSNEQFF; cdr3_nt: TGTGCCAGCAGGCTGGGGACTAGCGGGAGCAATGAGCAGTTCTTC
v_call: TRBV20-1; clone_size: -; d_call: -; j_call: TRBJ1-2; cdr3_aa: CSARSGGQGYGYTF; cdr3_nt: TGCAGTGCTAGATCCGGGGGGCAGGGCTATGGCTACACCTTC
v_call: TRBV14; clone_size: few; d_call: -; j_call: TRBJ2-4; cdr3_aa: CASSQGLVGNIQYF; cdr3_nt: TGTGCCAGCAGCCAAGGACTAGTGGGAAACATTCAGTACTTC
v_call: TRBV20-1; clone_size: -; d_call: -; j_call: TRBJ1-1; cdr3_aa: CSARMDRLNTEAFF; cdr3_nt: TGCAGTGCTAGGATGGACAGACTGAACACTGAAGCTTTCTTT
v_call: TRBV3-1; clone_size: -; d_call: -; j_call: TRBJ1-2; cdr3_aa: CASSQFTLPYGYTF; cdr3_nt: TGTGCCAGCAGCCAGTTCACCCTCCCCTATGGCTACACCTTC
v_call: TRBV28; clone_size: -; d_call: -; j_call: TRBJ1-4; cdr3_aa: CASSSRGQNNEKLFF; cdr3_nt: TGTGCCAGCAGTTCCCGGGGCCAGAATAATGAAAAACTGTTTTTT
v_call: TRBV7-7; clone_size: -; d_call: TRBD2; j_call: TRBJ2-5; cdr3_aa: CASSLTGGPQETQYF; cdr3_nt: TGTGCCAGCAGCTTGACGGGGGGGCCCCAAGAGACCCAGTACTTC
v_call: TRBV20-1; clone_size: few; d_call: -; j_call: TRBJ2-7; cdr3_aa: CSARDSGRVTYEQYF; cdr3_nt: TGCAGTGCTAGAGATTCGGGCAGGGTAACCTACGAGCAGTACTTC
v_call: TRBV20-1; clone_size: -; d_call: TRBD1; j_call: TRBJ1-2; cdr3_aa: CSARGFDRGSTSGYTF; cdr3_nt: TGCAGTGCTAGAGGGTTTGACAGGGGATCAACTAGTGGCTACACCTTC
v_call: TRBV20-1; clone_size: few; d_call: -; j_call: TRBJ2-2; cdr3_aa: CSARDLRGTGELFF; cdr3_nt: TGCAGTGCTAGAGATTTAAGGGGGACCGGGGAGCTGTTTTTT
v_call: TRBV7-2; clone_size: -; d_call: -; j_call: TRBJ1-2; cdr3_aa: CASSLVARTNYGYTF; cdr3_nt: TGTGCCAGCAGCTTAGTGGCGCGGACTAACTATGGCTACACCTTC
v_call: TRBV2; clone_size: few; d_call: -; j_call: TRBJ2-1; cdr3_aa: CASRLQGTSSYNEQFF; cdr3_nt: TGTGCCAGCAGGCTGCAGGGGACCAGCTCCTACAATGAGCAGTTCTTC
v_call: TRBV9; clone_size: -; d_call: TRBD1; j_call: TRBJ2-1; cdr3_aa: CASSVTGGEQFF; cdr3_nt: TGTGCCAGCAGCGTAACAGGGGGAGAGCAGTTCTTC
v_call: TRBV6-1; clone_size: few; d_call: TRBD2; j_call: TRBJ2-4; cdr3_aa: CASSPGLAGEWSFDIQYF; cdr3_nt: TGTGCCAGCAGCCCGGGACTAGCGGGAGAGTGGAGCTTTGACATTCAGTACTTC
v_call: TRBV20-1; clone_size: -; d_call: -; j_call: TRBJ2-7; cdr3_aa: CSASVTYNEQYF; cdr3_nt: TGCAGTGCTAGTGTTACCTACAATGAGCAGTACTTC
v_call: TRBV2; clone_size: -; d_call: -; j_call: TRBJ2-1; cdr3_aa: CASSPSGGIIYNEQFF; cdr3_nt: TGTGCCAGCAGCCCCTCAGGGGGGATAATCTACAATGAGCAGTTCTTC
v_call: TRBV7-9; clone_size: -; d_call: -; j_call: TRBJ1-5; cdr3_aa: CASSLDRFWPQHF; cdr3_nt: TGTGCCAGCAGCTTAGACCGATTCTGGCCCCAGCATTTT
v_call: TRBV14; clone_size: few; d_call: -; j_call: TRBJ1-4; cdr3_aa: CASSQDYSYEKLFF; cdr3_nt: TGTGCCAGCAGCCAAGATTATTCTTATGAAAAACTGTTTTTT
v_call: TRBV7-2; clone_size: -; d_call: TRBD1; j_call: TRBJ1-3; cdr3_aa: CASSPRQGSNTIYF; cdr3_nt: TGTGCCAGCAGCCCCCGACAGGGTAGCAACACCATATATTTT
v_call: TRBV20-1; clone_size: once; d_call: TRBD2; j_call: TRBJ2-4; cdr3_aa: CSASFLGLAGANIQYF; cdr3_nt: TGCAGTGCTAGTTTCCTGGGACTAGCGGGAGCAAACATTCAGTACTTC
v_call: TRBV12-3/TRBV12-4; clone_size: few; d_call: -; j_call: TRBJ1-2; cdr3_aa: CASSFPGRGRYGYTF; cdr3_nt: TGTGCCAGCAGTTTTCCGGGGAGGGGTCGCTATGGCTACACCTTC
v_call: TRBV21-1; clone_size: -; d_call: -; j_call: TRBJ2-7; cdr3_aa: CASSKEATSGLRYEQYF; cdr3_nt: TGTGCCAGCAGCAAAGAAGCGACTAGCGGGCTTCGCTACGAGCAGTACTTC
v_call: TRBV29-1; clone_size: few; d_call: TRBD2; j_call: TRBJ2-1; cdr3_aa: CSVEGGSGGALEQFF; cdr3_nt: TGCAGCGTTGAAGGGGGCAGCGGGGGGGCACTAGAGCAGTTCTTC
v_call: TRBV11-2; clone_size: -; d_call: -; j_call: TRBJ2-1; cdr3_aa: CASSLGRVSGQFF; cdr3_nt: TGTGCCAGCAGCTTGGGACGCGTCTCAGGTCAGTTCTTC
v_call: TRBV12-3/TRBV12-4; clone_size: -; d_call: TRBD1; j_call: TRBJ2-3; cdr3_aa: CASSTGDVQYF; cdr3_nt: TGTGCCAGCAGTACAGGGGATGTGCAGTATTTT
v_call: TRBV11-1; clone_size: -; d_call: -; j_call: TRBJ2-5; cdr3_aa: CASSIMDPRLETQYF; cdr3_nt: TGTGCCAGCAGCATTATGGATCCACGACTCGAGACCCAGTACTTC
v_call: TRBV5-1; clone_size: -; d_call: -; j_call: TRBJ2-2; cdr3_aa: CASSLATTTGELFF; cdr3_nt: TGCGCCAGCAGCTTGGCCACAACCACCGGGGAGCTGTTTTTT
v_call: TRBV21-1; clone_size: few; d_call: -; j_call: TRBJ2-1; cdr3_aa: CASSKAEGKDVKRTSGGNEQFF; cdr3_nt: TGTGCCAGCAGCAAAGCGGAGGGTAAAGATGTGAAAAGGACTAGCGGAGGCAATGAGCAGTTCTTC
v_call: TRBV7-2; clone_size: -; d_call: TRBD2; j_call: TRBJ2-1; cdr3_aa: CASSPGTRCNEQFF; cdr3_nt: TGTGCCAGCAGCCCCGGGACTAGATGCAATGAGCAGTTCTTC
v_call: TRBV14; clone_size: few; d_call: -; j_call: TRBJ2-1; cdr3_aa: CASNQPRGGQAYNEQFF; cdr3_nt: TGTGCCAGCAACCAACCAAGGGGGGGACAGGCCTACAATGAGCAGTTCTTC